The present T cell receptor (beta chain) was sequenced within a study of blood T cell repertoires in COVID-19. Background on the study: From T cells, B-cell-depleted T cells, or PBMCs came the material, which was cDNA or gDNA.

Germline CDR1 and CDR2: MNHEY and SMNVEV (reference sequence). Trimming stripped 6 bases from V and 3 bases from J, with 15 bases between. The CDR3 is 14 residues long. As originally analysed: From reference gene primer amplification, estimates of nucleated cell counts were derived. Sequenced by immunoSEQ multiplex PCR; TCRdb stores in-frame clones only, minus some. That table supplies the V and J calls and clone size; D and trimming were determined from the DNA. The profile covers 200,000 to 300,000 clones, with less than 90% appearing a single time and almost 2% taken by the ten largest. The TCR was taken from a man aged 30-40 years with active or convalescent COVID-19. The rearrangement joins TRBV27 to TRBJ2-7, with D perhaps matching TRBD1 (5 bases). The specimen sequenced was peripheral blood. DNA for the CDR3: TGTGCCAGCAGACCGACAGAAAATCGCTACGAGCAGTACTTC. Translation gives CASRPTENRYEQYF.